This TCR beta chain was sequenced for a study of molecular identifiers for immune sequencing clone quantification. Study findings and constraints: Clones exceeding 20 RNA copies carried over 98% of effector molecules but under 1% of naive-cell molecules. More than 850,000 naive cells reportedly did not prevent detection of spiked Jurkat TCR RNA from one cell.

Germline loops: CDR1 MNHEY, CDR2 SMNVEV (reference sequence). Trimming stripped 5 bases from V and 5 bases from J, with 13 bases between. This CDR3 is built from 14 residues. TCRdb analysed the PCR reads with MiXCR anew, one entry per CDR3 protein. The sample has 490,000 or so distinct CDR3 sequences; roughly 26% are singletons. Of note for this clonotype: Its antigen is as yet unknown.

Libraries of naive CD8 T cells were made from roughly 18,000 to 920,000 sorted cells. They used 10%, 30% or 50% RNA. A CD8+CD4-CCR7+CD45RA+ gate was used to sort naive CD8 T cells. The sequence derives from a human donor in good health. Some libraries in this study had Jurkat cell RNA spiked in. Sequencing was carried out using naive CD8+ T cells from blood, with Jurkat cell RNA spiked in. This sample's subset: FACS-sorted CD8+CD4-CCR7+CD45RA+ naive T cells. The rearrangement links TRBV27 to TRBJ1-5; D not certain. This CDR3 reads CASSPYDGHQPQHF. CDR3 coding DNA: TGTGCCAGCAGTCCCTATGACGGTCATCAGCCCCAGCATTTT.